This is a list of T cell receptor beta chains from one sample in a study of regulatory T cells in long-lasting Graves disease. TCRdb reanalysed the multiplex PCR reads using MiXCR and keeps one entry per CDR3 protein. The sample has fewer than 550,000 distinct CDR3 sequences; around 15% are singletons. The same data also contributed to another study, on T cells in Graves' hyperthyroidism and ophthalmopathy.

Here the sequenced sample was peripheral blood mononuclear cells (PBMCs), taken at new diagnosis, from a patient treated with antithyroid drugs. These receptors all come from a woman aged 35 to 60 with Graves disease. Both conserved end residues are part of each CDR3. A D gene is named only where the DNA matches it firmly. Some rows mark clone size as missing; the rest say once, few, many or name a class of expanded clone.

size	V	J	D	CDR3	DNA
-	TRBV7-9	TRBJ2-7	-	CASSLDRAPHSYEQYF	TGTGCCAGCAGCTTAGACCGCGCGCCCCACTCCTACGAGCAGTACTTC
-	TRBV19	TRBJ1-5	-	CASSLQGVPQPQHF	TGTGCCAGTAGTCTACAAGGTGTTCCTCAGCCCCAGCATTTT
many	TRBV2	TRBJ1-2	-	CASNPRLNYGYTF	TGTGCCAGCAACCCTCGGCTGAACTATGGCTACACCTTC
few	TRBV19	TRBJ1-1	TRBD1	CASSPPGQGAEVFF	TGTGCCAGTAGTCCCCCGGGACAGGGGGCTGAAGTTTTCTTT
many	TRBV30	TRBJ1-6	TRBD1	CAWGQDLNSPLHF	TGTGCCTGGGGACAGGACCTTAATTCACCCCTCCACTTT
many	TRBV20-1	TRBJ2-5	-	CSAPDLRTGTQYF	TGCAGTGCCCCTGACTTACGTACGGGGACCCAGTACTTC
-	TRBV5-5	TRBJ2-5	-	CASSTDAKTQYF	TGTGCCAGCAGCACCGACGCTAAGACCCAGTACTTC
many	TRBV28	TRBJ2-3	-	CASSSVSDTQYF	TGTGCCAGCAGTTCTGTTTCAGATACGCAGTATTTT
-	TRBV12-3/TRBV12-4	TRBJ2-2	TRBD2	CASSYRGGTNTGELFF	TGTGCCAGCAGTTACCGGGGGGGCACAAACACCGGGGAGCTGTTTTTT
few	TRBV9	TRBJ1-1	-	CASSQVEGFTEAFF	TGTGCCAGCAGCCAAGTAGAGGGGTTCACTGAAGCTTTCTTT
-	TRBV5-6	TRBJ1-1	TRBD1	CASMRTGGTEAFF	TGTGCCAGCATGAGGACAGGGGGGACTGAAGCTTTCTTT
many	TRBV28	TRBJ1-6	-	CASSLPDSPLHF	TGTGCCAGCAGTTTACCTGATTCACCCCTCCACTTT
many	TRBV7-8	TRBJ2-3	TRBD2	CASNLLAGAGDTQYF	TGTGCCAGCAACCTACTAGCGGGGGCGGGAGATACGCAGTATTTT
-	TRBV2	TRBJ1-3	-	CASSGGLGDSGNTIYF	TGTGCCAGCAGCGGGGGACTTGGGGACTCTGGAAACACCATATATTTT
-	TRBV19	TRBJ2-1	TRBD2	CATSGLAGGEQFF	TGTGCCACCTCGGGCCTAGCGGGGGGTGAGCAGTTCTTC
-	TRBV7-9	TRBJ2-5	-	CASSAPRWGETQYF	TGTGCCAGCAGCGCTCCTCGGTGGGGGGAGACCCAGTACTTC
few	TRBV25-1	TRBJ1-5	-	CASSESADDQPQHF	TGTGCCAGCAGTGAGTCGGCAGACGATCAGCCCCAGCATTTT
few	TRBV12-3/TRBV12-4	TRBJ2-3	-	CASSIRETDTQYF	TGTGCCAGCAGTATTAGGGAGACAGATACGCAGTATTTT